This T cell receptor (beta chain) was recovered during a study of blood T cell repertoires in COVID-19. Study-level background: PBMCs, B-cell-depleted T cells, or T cells provided the cDNA or gDNA that made up the material.

Only a few counts were recorded for this clone. Generated by immunoSEQ multiplex PCR, the TCRdb table keeps only in-frame clones and is missing some. This table holds 150,000 to 200,000 clones, roughly 85% found once. Trimming shortened V by 3 bases and J by 8 bases, and 13 bases separated the two germline ends. The CDR3 length is 13 residues. The germline V gene encodes CDR1 SGHDN and CDR2 FVKESK. The source material was peripheral blood. The V call is TRBV14, the J call TRBJ1-2, with TRBD1 as a possible D gene (6 bases). This TCR was sampled from a woman aged 50 to 65 with COVID-19, enrolled during active disease. The CDR3 coding sequence is TGTGCCAGCAGCCACAGGGGCGGCATGGGCTACACCTTC. Translating it yields CASSHRGGMGYTF.